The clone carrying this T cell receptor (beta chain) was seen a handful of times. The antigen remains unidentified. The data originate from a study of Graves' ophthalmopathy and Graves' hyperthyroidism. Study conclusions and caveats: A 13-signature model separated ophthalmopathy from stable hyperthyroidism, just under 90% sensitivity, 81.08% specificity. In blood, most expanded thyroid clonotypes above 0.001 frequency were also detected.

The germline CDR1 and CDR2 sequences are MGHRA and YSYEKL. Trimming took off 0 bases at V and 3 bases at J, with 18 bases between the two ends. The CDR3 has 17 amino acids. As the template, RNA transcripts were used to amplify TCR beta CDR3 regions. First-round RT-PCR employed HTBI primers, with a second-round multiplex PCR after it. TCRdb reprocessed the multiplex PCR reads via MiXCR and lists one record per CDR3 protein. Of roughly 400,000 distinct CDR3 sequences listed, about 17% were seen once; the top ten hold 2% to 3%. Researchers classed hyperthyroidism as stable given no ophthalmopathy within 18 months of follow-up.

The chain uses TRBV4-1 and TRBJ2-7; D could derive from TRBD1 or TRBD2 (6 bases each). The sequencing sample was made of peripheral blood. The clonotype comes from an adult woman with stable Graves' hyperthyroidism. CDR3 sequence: CASSQDLLGGDIYEQYF. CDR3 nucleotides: TGCGCCAGCAGCCAAGATTTGTTAGGAGGGGACATCTACGAGCAGTACTTC.